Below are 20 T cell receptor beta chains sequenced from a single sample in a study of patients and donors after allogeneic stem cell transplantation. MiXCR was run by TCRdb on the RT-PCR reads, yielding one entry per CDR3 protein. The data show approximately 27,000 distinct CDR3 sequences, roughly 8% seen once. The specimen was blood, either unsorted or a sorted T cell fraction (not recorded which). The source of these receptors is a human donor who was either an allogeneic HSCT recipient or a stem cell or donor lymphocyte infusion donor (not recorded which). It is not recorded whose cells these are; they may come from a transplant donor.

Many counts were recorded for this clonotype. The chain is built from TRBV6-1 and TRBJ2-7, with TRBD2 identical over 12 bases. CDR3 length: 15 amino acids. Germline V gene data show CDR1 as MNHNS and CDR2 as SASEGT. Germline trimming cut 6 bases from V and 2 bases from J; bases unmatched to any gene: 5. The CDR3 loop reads CASSRASGGAYEQYF. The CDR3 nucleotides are TGTGCCAGCAGCCGCGCTAGCGGGGGGGCCTACGAGCAGTACTTC.

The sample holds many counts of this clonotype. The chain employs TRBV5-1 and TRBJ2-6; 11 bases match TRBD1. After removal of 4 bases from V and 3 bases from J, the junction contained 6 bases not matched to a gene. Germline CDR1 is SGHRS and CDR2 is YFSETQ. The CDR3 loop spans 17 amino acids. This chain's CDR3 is CASSPGTGGSGANVLTF. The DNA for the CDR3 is TGCGCCAGCAGCCCCGGGACAGGGGGTAGTGGGGCCAACGTCCTGACTTTC.

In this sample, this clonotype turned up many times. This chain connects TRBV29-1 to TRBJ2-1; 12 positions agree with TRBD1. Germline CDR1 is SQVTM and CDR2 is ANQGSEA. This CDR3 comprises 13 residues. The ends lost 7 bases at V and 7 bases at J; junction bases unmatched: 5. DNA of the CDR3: TGCAGCGCCCGGGACAGGGGGCAGAATGAGCAGTTCTTC. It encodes CSARDRGQNEQFF.

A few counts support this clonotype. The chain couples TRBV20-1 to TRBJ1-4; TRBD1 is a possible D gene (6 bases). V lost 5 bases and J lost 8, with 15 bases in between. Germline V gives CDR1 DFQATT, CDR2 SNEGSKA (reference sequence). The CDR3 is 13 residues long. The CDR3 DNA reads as TGCAGTGCTCCAGGGGTCCCGGGCGAAAAACTGTTTTTT. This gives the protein CSAPGVPGEKLFF.

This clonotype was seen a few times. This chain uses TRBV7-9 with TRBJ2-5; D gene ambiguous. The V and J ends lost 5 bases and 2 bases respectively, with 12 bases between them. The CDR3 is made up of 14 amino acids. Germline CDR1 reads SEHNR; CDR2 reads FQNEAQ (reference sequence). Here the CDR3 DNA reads TGTGCCAGCAGCGCCAGAATCCATCAAGAGACCCAGTACTTC. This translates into CASSARIHQETQYF.

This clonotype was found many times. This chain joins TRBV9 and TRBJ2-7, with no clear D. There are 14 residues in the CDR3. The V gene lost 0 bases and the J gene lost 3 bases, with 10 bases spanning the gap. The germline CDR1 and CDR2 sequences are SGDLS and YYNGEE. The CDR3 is CASSVAAASYEQYF. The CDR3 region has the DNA TGTGCCAGCAGCGTAGCGGCCGCGAGCTACGAGCAGTACTTC.

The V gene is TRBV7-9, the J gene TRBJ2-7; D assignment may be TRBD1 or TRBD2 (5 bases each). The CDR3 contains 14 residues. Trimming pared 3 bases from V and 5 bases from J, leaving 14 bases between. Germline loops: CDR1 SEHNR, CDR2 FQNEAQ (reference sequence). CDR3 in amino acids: CASSFSWGLHEQYF. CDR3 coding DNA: TGTGCCAGCAGCTTCAGCTGGGGGTTGCACGAGCAGTACTTC.

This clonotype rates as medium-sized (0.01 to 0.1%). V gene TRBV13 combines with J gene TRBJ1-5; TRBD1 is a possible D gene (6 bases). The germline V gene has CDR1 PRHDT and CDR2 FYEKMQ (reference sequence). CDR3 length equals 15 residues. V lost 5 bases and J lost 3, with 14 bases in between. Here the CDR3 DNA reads TGTGCCAGCAGCACACAGGGTGAGGACAATCAGCCCCAGCATTTT. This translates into CASSTQGEDNQPQHF.

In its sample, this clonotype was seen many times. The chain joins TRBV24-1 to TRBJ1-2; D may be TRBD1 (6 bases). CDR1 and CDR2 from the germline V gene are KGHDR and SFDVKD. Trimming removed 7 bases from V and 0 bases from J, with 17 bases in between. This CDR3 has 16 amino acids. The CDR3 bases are TGTGCCACCAGCGCGGAGGGGGACCAAGCTAACTATGGCTACACCTTC. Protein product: CATSAEGDQANYGYTF.

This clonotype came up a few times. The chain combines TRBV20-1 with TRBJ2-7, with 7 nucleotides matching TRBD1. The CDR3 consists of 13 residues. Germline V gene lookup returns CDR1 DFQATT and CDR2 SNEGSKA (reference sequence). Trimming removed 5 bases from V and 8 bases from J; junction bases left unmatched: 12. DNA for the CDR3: TGCAGTGCTGGGGTTGACAGGGACGTAAAGCAGTACTTC. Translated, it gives CSAGVDRDVKQYF.

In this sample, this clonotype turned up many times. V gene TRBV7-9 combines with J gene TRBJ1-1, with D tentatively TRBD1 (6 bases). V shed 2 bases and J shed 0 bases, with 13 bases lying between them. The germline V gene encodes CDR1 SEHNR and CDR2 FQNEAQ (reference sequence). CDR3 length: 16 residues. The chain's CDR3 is CASSLNVGGVNTEAFF. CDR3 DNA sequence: TGTGCCAGCAGCTTAAACGTAGGGGGGGTGAACACTGAAGCTTTCTTT.

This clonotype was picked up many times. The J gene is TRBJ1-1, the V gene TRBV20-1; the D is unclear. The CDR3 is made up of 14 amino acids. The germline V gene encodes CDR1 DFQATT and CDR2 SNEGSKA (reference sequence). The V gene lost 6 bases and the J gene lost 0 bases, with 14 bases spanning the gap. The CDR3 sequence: CSAPLASMNTEAFF. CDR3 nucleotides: TGCAGTGCCCCTTTGGCCTCCATGAACACTGAAGCTTTCTTT.

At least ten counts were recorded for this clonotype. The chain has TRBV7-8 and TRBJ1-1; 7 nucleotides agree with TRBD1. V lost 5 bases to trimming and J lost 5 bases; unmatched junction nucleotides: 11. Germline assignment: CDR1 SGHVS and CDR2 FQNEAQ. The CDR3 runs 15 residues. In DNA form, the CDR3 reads TGTGCCAGCAGCCTAGGAGGGGGCGTAGGAACTGAAGCTTTCTTT. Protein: CASSLGGGVGTEAFF.

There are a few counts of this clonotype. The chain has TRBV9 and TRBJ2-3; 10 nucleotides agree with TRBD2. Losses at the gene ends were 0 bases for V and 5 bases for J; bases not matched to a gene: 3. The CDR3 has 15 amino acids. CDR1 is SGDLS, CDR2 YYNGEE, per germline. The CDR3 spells CASSVVAGGGDTQYF. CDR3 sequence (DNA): TGTGCCAGCAGCGTAGTAGCGGGAGGTGGAGATACGCAGTATTTT.

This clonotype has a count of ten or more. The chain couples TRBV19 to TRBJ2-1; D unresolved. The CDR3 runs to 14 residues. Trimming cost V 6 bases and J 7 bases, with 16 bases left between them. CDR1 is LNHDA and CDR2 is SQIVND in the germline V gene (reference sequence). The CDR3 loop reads CASSQDRGRNEQFF. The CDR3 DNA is TGTGCCAGTAGCCAAGATCGAGGTAGGAATGAGCAGTTCTTC.

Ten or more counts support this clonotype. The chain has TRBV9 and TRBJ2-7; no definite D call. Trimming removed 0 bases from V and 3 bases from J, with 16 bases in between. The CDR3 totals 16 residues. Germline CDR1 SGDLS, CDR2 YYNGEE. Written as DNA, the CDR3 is TGTGCCAGCAGCGTAGATTTATTGGCCCTCGTCTACGAGCAGTACTTC. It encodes CASSVDLLALVYEQYF.

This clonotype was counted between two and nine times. The CDR3 spells CASRETGGANEKLFF. CDR3 DNA: TGTGCCAGCAGGGAGACAGGGGGCGCTAATGAAAAACTGTTTTTT. This rearrangement joins TRBV6-1 to TRBJ1-4, with TRBD1 identical over 10 bases. CDR1 and CDR2 (germline): MNHNS, SASEGT. The J segment lost 3 bases and the V segment lost 6 bases, leaving 4 bases of the junction unmatched. The CDR3 is 15 residues long.

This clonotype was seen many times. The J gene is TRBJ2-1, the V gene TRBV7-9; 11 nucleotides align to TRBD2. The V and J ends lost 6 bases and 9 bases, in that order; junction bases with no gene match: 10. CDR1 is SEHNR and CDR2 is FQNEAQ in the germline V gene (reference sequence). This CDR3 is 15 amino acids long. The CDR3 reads CASSVAGGPSFEQFF. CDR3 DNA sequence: TGTGCCAGCAGTGTAGCGGGAGGGCCCTCTTTTGAGCAGTTCTTC.

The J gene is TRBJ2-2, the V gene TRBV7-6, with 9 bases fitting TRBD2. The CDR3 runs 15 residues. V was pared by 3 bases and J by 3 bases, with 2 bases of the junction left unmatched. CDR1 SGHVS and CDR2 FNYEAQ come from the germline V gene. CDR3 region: CASSFSGSDTGELFF. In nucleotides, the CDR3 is TGTGCCAGCAGCTTTAGCGGGAGCGACACCGGGGAGCTGTTTTTT.

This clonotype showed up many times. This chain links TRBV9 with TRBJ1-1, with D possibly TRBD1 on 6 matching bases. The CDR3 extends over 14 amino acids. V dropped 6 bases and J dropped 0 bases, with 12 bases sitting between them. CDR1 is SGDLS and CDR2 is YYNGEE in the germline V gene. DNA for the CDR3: TGTGCCAGCAACCAGGGGACTATGAACACTGAAGCTTTCTTT. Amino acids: CASNQGTMNTEAFF. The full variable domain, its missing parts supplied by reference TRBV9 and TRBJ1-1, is DSGVTQTPKHLITATGQRVTLRCSPRSGDLSVYWYQQSLDQGLQFLIQYYNGEERAKGNILERFSAQQFPDLHSELNLSSLELGDSALYFCASNQGTMNTEAFFGQGTRLTVV.